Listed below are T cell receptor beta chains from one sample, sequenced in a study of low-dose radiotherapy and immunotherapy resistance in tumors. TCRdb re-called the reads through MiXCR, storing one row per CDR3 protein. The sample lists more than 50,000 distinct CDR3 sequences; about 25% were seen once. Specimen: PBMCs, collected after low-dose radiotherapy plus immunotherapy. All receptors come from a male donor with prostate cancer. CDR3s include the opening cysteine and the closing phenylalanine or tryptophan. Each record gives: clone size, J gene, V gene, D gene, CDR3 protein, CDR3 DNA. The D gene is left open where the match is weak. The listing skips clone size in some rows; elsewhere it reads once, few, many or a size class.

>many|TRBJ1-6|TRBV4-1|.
CASSQGIERNSPLHF
TGCGCCAGCAGCCAAGGAATAGAAAGAAATTCACCCCTCCACTTT
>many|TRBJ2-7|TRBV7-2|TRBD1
CASSLGQGPLEQYF
TGTGCCAGCAGCTTAGGACAGGGGCCCCTGGAGCAGTACTTC
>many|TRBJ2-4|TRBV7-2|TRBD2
CASSLVGTSGGAKNIQYF
TGTGCCAGCAGCTTAGTCGGGACTAGCGGGGGGGCCAAAAACATTCAGTACTTC
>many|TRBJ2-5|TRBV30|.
CAWSVKVLETQYF
TGTGCCTGGAGTGTAAAGGTTCTAGAGACCCAGTACTTC
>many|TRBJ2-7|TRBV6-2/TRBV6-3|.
CASRDGTATYEQYF
TGTGCCAGCAGGGACGGGACCGCGACCTACGAGCAGTACTTC
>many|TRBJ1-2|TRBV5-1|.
CASSLTDKTWNGYTF
TGCGCCAGCAGCCTAACGGACAAAACTTGGAATGGCTACACCTTC
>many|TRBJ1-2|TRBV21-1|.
CASSKQVTVGGLGGYTF
TGTGCCAGCAGCAAACAAGTGACGGTAGGGGGCCTAGGTGGCTACACCTTC
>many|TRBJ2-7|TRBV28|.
CASSGQGLSYEQYF
TGTGCCAGCAGTGGGCAGGGCTTGTCTTACGAGCAGTACTTC
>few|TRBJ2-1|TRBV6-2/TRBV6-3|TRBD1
CASTYRGQVNEQFF
TGTGCCAGCACTTACCGGGGACAGGTGAATGAGCAGTTCTTC
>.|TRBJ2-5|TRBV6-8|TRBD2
CASSYGTSGRRGQETQYF
TGTGCCAGCAGTTACGGGACTAGCGGGAGGAGGGGCCAAGAGACCCAGTACTTC
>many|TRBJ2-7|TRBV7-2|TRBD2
CASTLSGSSEQYF
TGTGCCAGCACCTTAAGCGGGAGCTCCGAGCAGTACTTC
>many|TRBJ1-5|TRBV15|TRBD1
CATSRVGQGNDWYQPQHF
TGTGCCACCAGCAGAGTTGGACAGGGCAACGACTGGTATCAGCCCCAGCATTTT
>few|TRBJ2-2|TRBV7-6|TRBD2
CASSSSLILAGGPDTGELFF
TGTGCCAGCAGCTCCTCCCTAATACTAGCGGGGGGGCCAGACACCGGGGAGCTGTTTTTT
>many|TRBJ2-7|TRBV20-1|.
CSAPDRTHEQYF
TGCAGTGCACCCGACAGGACCCACGAGCAGTACTTC
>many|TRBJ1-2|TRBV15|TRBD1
CATSRDGTGAPLYGYTF
TGTGCCACCAGCAGAGACGGGACAGGGGCCCCCCTCTATGGCTACACCTTC
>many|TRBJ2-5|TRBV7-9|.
CASSPLETQYF
TGTGCCAGCAGCCCCCTAGAGACCCAGTACTTC
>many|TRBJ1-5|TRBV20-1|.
CSASHPGSNQPQHF
TGCAGTGCTAGTCACCCAGGTAGCAATCAGCCCCAGCATTTT
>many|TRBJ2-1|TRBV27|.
CASSVTSHLGSDEQFF
TGTGCCAGCAGTGTCACCTCTCACCTCGGGAGCGATGAGCAGTTCTTC
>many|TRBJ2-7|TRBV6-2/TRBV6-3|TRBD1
CASKYGDSSYEQYF
TGTGCCAGCAAATATGGGGACAGCTCCTACGAGCAGTACTTC
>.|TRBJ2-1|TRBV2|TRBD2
CASSLAGSYNEQFF
TGTGCCAGCAGTTTAGCGGGCTCCTACAATGAGCAGTTCTTC
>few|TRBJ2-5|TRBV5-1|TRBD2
CASSELAGVGETQYF
TGCGCCAGCAGCGAGCTAGCGGGAGTAGGAGAGACCCAGTACTTC
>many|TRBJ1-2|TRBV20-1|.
CSASPSDYGYTF
TGCAGTGCTAGTCCCAGCGACTATGGCTACACCTTC
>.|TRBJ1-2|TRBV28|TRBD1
CASSLGTDYGYTF
TGTGCCAGCAGTTTAGGGACAGACTATGGCTACACCTTC
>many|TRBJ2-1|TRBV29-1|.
CSVDRRGPYNEQFF
TGCAGCGTTGATCGGCGGGGGCCCTACAATGAGCAGTTCTTC
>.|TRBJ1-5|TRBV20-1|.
CSASRANSNQPQHF
TGCAGTGCTAGCAGAGCTAATAGCAATCAGCCCCAGCATTTT
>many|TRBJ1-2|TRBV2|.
CASRMGVRLDYGYTF
TGTGCCAGCCGGATGGGGGTCAGGCTCGACTATGGCTACACCTTC
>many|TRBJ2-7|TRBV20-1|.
CSASPGGGNEQYF
TGCAGTGCTAGCCCAGGAGGGGGAAACGAGCAGTACTTC
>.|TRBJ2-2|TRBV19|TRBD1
CASSQGADTGELFF
TGTGCCAGTAGCCAGGGGGCGGACACCGGGGAGCTGTTTTTT
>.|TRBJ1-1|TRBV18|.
CASSPANTEAFF
TGTGCCAGCTCCCCCGCGAACACTGAAGCTTTCTTT
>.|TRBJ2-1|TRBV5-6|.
CASRLAAGTLDEQFF
TGTGCCAGCAGACTTGCGGCAGGGACCTTGGATGAGCAGTTCTTC
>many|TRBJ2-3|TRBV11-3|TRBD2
CASSLESLAGPSTDTQYF
TGTGCCAGCAGCTTAGAATCCCTAGCGGGACCAAGCACAGATACGCAGTATTTT
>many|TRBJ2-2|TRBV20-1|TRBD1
CSARSGGRLPGELFF
TGCAGTGCGAGGTCAGGGGGCCGACTACCCGGGGAGCTGTTTTTT
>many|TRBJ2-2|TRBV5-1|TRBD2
CASSRNAGDGELFF
TGCGCCAGCAGCCGCAACGCGGGGGACGGGGAGCTGTTTTTT
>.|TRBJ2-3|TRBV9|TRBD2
CASSPLAGGADTQYF
TGTGCCAGCAGCCCCCTAGCGGGGGGAGCAGATACGCAGTATTTT
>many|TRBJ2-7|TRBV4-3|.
CASSQAPAGANPYEQYF
TGCGCCAGCAGCCAGGCACCCGCCGGCGCGAACCCCTACGAGCAGTACTTC
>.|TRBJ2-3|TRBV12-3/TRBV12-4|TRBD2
CASSPVAGSDTQYF
TGTGCCAGCAGTCCCGTAGCGGGATCAGATACGCAGTATTTT
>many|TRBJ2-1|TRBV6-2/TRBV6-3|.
CASSYRDNLLFF
TGTGCCAGCAGTTACCGGGACAATTTGCTGTTCTTC
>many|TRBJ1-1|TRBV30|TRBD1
CAWEGQMNTEAFF
TGTGCCTGGGAGGGACAGATGAACACTGAAGCTTTCTTT
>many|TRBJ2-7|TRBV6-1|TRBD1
CASRRETGGSYEQYF
TGTGCCAGCAGAAGGGAGACAGGGGGCTCCTACGAGCAGTACTTC
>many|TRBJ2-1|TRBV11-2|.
CASSLSQGIVYNEQFF
TGTGCCAGCAGCTTGTCGCAGGGAATAGTATACAATGAGCAGTTCTTC
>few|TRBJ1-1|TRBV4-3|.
CASRRGLNTEAFF
TGCGCCAGCAGACGAGGACTGAACACTGAAGCTTTCTTT
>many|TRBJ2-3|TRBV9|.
CASSVGMGTDTQYF
TGTGCCAGCAGCGTAGGGATGGGCACAGATACGCAGTATTTT
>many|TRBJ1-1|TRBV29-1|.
CSVVSQINTEAFF
TGCAGCGTTGTCAGCCAGATCAACACTGAAGCTTTCTTT
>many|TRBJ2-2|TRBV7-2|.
CASSFGTLGPGELFF
TGTGCCAGCAGCTTCGGGACCCTAGGGCCCGGGGAGCTGTTTTTT
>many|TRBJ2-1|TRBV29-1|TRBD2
CSVEESGRTEQFF
TGCAGCGTTGAAGAGAGCGGGAGAACGGAGCAGTTCTTC